This T cell receptor beta chain comes out of a study of OX40 agonist ivuxolimab in advanced cancers. Concerning the study at large: Ivuxolimab was an agonistic, fully human IgG2 monoclonal antibody directed against OX40 (CD134), a costimulatory receptor. Patients were allowed to have had prior anti-PD-1, anti-PD-L1 or anti-CTLA-4 therapy, and roughly two fifths of the dose-escalation patients had been treated with checkpoint inhibitors. In the dose-escalation cohort, 82.7% of patients were male, and the mean age was approximately 64 years, with a range of about 23 to 85. Three dose-escalation patients achieved partial responses, one with hepatocellular carcinoma and two with cutaneous melanoma. The purpose of peripheral TCRbeta sequencing was to test whether ivuxolimab changed TCR sequence diversity and led to clonal T-cell expansion. The paper covers the monotherapy dose-escalation part of the phase I ivuxolimab trial, which included N = 52 patients. Intravenous ivuxolimab was administered to patients every 2 weeks at six dose levels: 0.01, 0.1, 0.3, 1.5, 3 and 10 mg/kg. Of the roughly 52 dose-escalation patients, hepatocellular carcinoma was present in 19, melanoma in roughly 15, renal cell carcinoma in 9 and head and neck cancer in 9.

The V end gives up 5 bases and the J end 6 bases, leaving 6 bases in the junction not matched to a gene. Reading from cysteine to phenylalanine, the CDR3 counts 15 amino acids. Only the CDR3 region is kept as DNA, spanning 45 bases read in frame from base 1. From the germline V gene, CDR1 is SGHTA and CDR2 is FQGTGA. To sequence the TCRbeta CDR3 region, genomic DNA was isolated from the sorted cells. TCRbeta CDR3 regions were sequenced using the immunoSEQ Assay. Drawn from immuneACCESS, this table holds only the in-frame rearrangements with V and J called that TCRdb kept. Clones are partly lost; checked studies trace under half to an unresolved V gene and leave the rest unexplained. Across this sample there are over 5,000 clones, with 70% to 80% seen only once. 50% to 60% of the sample comes from the top ten. On the study overall, not on this receptor specifically: Clonal expansion of both CD4+ and CD8+ blood T cells was observed from baseline to week 6 at doses 0.1 to 3.0 mg/kg. Low levels of normalized T-cell clonal expansion were also seen in some patients who did not respond. The antigen specificity of the peripheral T cells that underwent clonal expansion was not determined. Partial responders in the 0.1-3.0 mg/kg groups had among the lowest normalized peripheral clonal expansion, especially among CD8+ T cells. On average, CD8+ T cells showed more expanded clones than CD4+ T cells after ivuxolimab.

As regards this clone: It has no known antigen specificity. No base quality values were provided; no much bigger clone lies one nucleotide off.

Patients with a history of autoimmune disease or receiving systemic immunosuppression were excluded from the trial. Peripheral blood for TCR sequencing was collected from all dose cohorts at baseline, on cycle 4 day 1, and on cycle 7 day 1. The samples were taken from a phase I, first-in-human, multicenter, open-label dose-escalation trial of ivuxolimab. The trial enrolled adults with locally advanced or metastatic head and neck squamous cell, hepatocellular, melanoma or renal cell carcinoma. Before TCR sequencing, CD4+ and CD8+ T cells were separately sorted from peripheral blood. Recombination connected TRBV7-3 to TRBJ2-1; 11 bases in the junction line up with TRBD2. The sample was CD4+ or CD8+ T cells sorted from blood, taken in a trial of the OX40 agonist ivuxolimab. The origin of this receptor is an adult with an advanced solid tumor such as melanoma, head and neck, liver or kidney cancer. The DNA sequence is as follows: TGTGCCAGCAGCATGGGACTAGCGGCCGCCAATGAGCAGTTCTTC. Its protein is CASSMGLAAANEQFF.